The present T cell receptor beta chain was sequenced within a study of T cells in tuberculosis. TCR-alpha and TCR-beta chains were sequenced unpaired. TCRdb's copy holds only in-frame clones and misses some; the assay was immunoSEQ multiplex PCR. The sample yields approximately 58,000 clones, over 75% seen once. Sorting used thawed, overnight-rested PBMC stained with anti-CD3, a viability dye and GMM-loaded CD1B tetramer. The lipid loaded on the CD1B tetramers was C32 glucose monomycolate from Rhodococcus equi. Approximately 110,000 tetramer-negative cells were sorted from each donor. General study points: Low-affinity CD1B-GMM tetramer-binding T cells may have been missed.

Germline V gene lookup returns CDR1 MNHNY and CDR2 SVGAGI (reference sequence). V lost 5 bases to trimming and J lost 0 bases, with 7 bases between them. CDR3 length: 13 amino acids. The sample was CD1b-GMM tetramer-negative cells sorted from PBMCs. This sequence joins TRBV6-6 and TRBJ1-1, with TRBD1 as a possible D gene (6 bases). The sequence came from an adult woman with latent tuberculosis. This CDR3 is CASSQGLNTEAFF. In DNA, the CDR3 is TGTGCCAGCAGTCAGGGGTTGAACACTGAAGCTTTCTTT.